This T cell receptor beta chain was recorded in a study of shared clonotypes between healthy human individuals. Study results and caveats: Rarefaction revealed incomplete sorted-subset sequencing despite large depth.

Trimming removed 4 bases from V and 0 bases from J, with 11 bases in between. Germline V lookup: CDR1 SGHTS, CDR2 YDEGEE. The CDR3 has 16 residues. Per the original data handling: ImmunoSEQ yielded junction-only sequences lacking quality scores, so filtering differed. Profiled with immunoSEQ multiplex PCR; TCRdb holds only in-frame clones, not every one. V and J calls and clone size are given by that table; D and trimming were obtained from the DNA. The sample has over a million clones; around 78% are singletons. As for this clone: Its antigen remains unidentified.

The V call is TRBV5-8, the J call TRBJ2-6; possible D gene TRBD2, 5 bases. Specimen: memory CD4+ T cells from PBMCs. The sample's subset: CD45RA-negative fraction. The source of this sequence is a man aged 18 to 30 in good health. Some clones in this sample may be carry-over from other donors' samples. This chain's CDR3 is CASSPGEISGANVLTF. In DNA form, the CDR3 reads TGTGCCAGCAGCCCCGGGGAGATCTCTGGGGCCAACGTCCTGACTTTC.